This T cell receptor (beta chain) was recorded in a study of CD8 T cells in ankylosing spondylitis. For TCR beta, libraries came from quantitative 5'-RACE with molecular barcodes. One entry per CDR3 protein, called by TCRdb with MiXCR from the 5' RACE reads. This table holds 400,000 to 450,000 distinct CDR3 sequences, roughly a sixth found once. This clonotype was seen a few times. Its antigen remains unidentified. Study-wide findings and caveats: In synovial fluid and blood from reactive arthritis, some motif variants were previously reported. Researchers reportedly found disease-linked clones significantly enriched in matched ankylosing spondylitis synovial fluid. Characteristic, it appeared, of ankylosing spondylitis blood was a TCR beta motif of several highly homologous variants.

The CDR3 totals 16 residues. With V trimmed by 5 bases and J by 1 base, 7 bases remained unmatched. The germline V gene has CDR1 LNHDA and CDR2 SQIVND (reference sequence). This TCR was recovered from a male donor with ankylosing spondylitis. The genes are TRBV19 and TRBJ1-5; TRBD1 matches at 8 bases. The sample comprised blood, either unsorted or a sorted T cell fraction (not recorded which). The CDR3 protein is CASSPRQGISNQPQHF. The DNA for the CDR3 is TGTGCCAGTAGTCCACGACAGGGGATCAGCAATCAGCCCCAGCATTTT.